The clone carrying this T cell receptor beta chain appeared a few times. Researchers barred patients who had uncontrolled infection, other autoimmune disease, pregnancy or lactation. Amplified TCR beta CDR3 regions derived from RNA transcripts. The HTBI primer set was used in a first-round RT-PCR of the TCR CDR3. TCRdb used MiXCR to reprocess the multiplex PCR reads, holding one entry per CDR3 protein. The sample records hundreds of thousands of distinct CDR3 sequences, 15% to 19% being singletons. The sample is drawn from a study of T cells in Graves' hyperthyroidism and ophthalmopathy. This sequence originates from a woman aged 18-30 years with Graves' hyperthyroidism. The sequencing sample was made of blood.

The CDR3 is CASSPGQTYTGELFF. In DNA form, the CDR3 reads TGTGCCAGCAGTCCGGGACAGACGTACACCGGGGAGCTGTTTTTT. The chain couples TRBV27 to TRBJ2-2; TRBD1 aligns across 7 bases. The J segment lost 3 bases and the V segment lost 5 bases, leaving 6 bases of the junction unmatched. This CDR3 contains 15 residues. The germline gives CDR1 MNHEY, CDR2 SMNVEV (reference sequence).